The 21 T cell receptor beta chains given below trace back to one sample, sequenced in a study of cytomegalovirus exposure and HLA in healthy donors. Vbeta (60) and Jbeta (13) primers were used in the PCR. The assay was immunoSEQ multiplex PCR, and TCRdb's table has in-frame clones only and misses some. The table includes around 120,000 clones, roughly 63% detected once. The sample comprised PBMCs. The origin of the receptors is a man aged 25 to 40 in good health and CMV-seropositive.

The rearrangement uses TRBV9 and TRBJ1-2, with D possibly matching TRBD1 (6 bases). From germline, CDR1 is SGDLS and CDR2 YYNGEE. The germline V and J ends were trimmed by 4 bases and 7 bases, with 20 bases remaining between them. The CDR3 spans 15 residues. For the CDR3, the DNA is TGTGCCAGCAGCCGGGACATGATTCCTTACTTTGGCTACACCTTC. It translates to CASSRDMIPYFGYTF.

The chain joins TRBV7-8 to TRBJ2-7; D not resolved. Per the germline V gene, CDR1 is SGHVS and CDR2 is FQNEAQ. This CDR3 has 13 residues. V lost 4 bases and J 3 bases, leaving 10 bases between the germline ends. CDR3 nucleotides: TGTGCCAGCAGCTCTAGAAACCACTACGAGCAGTACTTC. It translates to CASSSRNHYEQYF.

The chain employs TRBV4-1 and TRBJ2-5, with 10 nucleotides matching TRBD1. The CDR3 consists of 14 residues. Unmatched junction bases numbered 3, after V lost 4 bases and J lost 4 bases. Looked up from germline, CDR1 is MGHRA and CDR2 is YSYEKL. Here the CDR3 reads CASSPRTGGETQYF. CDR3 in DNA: TGCGCCAGCAGCCCTAGGACAGGGGGAGAGACCCAGTACTTC.

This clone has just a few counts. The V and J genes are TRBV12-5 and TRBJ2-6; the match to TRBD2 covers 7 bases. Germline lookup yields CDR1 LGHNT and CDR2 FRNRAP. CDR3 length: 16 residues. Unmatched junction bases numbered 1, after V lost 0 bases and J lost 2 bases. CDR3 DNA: TGTGCTAGTGGTTTGGTACGGGGGGCTGGGGCCAACGTCCTGACTTTC. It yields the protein CASGLVRGAGANVLTF.

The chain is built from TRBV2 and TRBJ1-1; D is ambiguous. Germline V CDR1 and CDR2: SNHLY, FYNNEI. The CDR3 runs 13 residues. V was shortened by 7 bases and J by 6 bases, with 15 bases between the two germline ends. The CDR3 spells CASNVLRAAEAFF. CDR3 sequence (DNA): TGTGCCAGCAATGTCCTGAGAGCGGCTGAAGCTTTCTTT.

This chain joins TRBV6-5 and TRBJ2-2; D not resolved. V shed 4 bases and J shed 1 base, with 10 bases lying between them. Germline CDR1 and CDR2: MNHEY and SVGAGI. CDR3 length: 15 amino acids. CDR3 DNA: TGTGCCAGCAGTTTGATGCGTCAGAACACCGGGGAGCTGTTTTTT. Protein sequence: CASSLMRQNTGELFF.

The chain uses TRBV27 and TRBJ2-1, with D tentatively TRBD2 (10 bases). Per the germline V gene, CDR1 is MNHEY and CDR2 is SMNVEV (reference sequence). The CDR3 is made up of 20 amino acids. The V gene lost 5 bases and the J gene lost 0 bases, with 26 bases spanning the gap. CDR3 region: CASSLRDRDSGRISYNEQFF. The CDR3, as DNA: TGTGCCAGCAGTCTAAGGGACAGGGATAGCGGGAGGATCTCCTACAATGAGCAGTTCTTC.

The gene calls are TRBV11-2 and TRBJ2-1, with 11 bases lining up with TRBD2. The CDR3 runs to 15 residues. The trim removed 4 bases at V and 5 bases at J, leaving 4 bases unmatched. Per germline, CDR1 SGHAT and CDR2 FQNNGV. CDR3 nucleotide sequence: TGTGCCAGCAGCTCAAAGACTAGCGGGAACAATGAGCAGTTCTTC. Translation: CASSSKTSGNNEQFF. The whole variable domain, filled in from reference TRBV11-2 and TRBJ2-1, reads EAGVAQSPRYKIIEKRQSVAFWCNPISGHATLYWYQQILGQGPKLLIQFQNNGVVDDSQLPKDRFSAERLKGVDSTLKIQPAKLEDSAVYLCASSSKTSGNNEQFFGPGTRLTVL.

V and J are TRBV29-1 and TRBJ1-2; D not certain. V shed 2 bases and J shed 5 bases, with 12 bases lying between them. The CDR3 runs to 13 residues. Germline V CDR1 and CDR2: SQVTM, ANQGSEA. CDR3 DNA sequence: TGCAGCGTTGAACCCACTAGAATATATGGCTACACCTTC. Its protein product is CSVEPTRIYGYTF.

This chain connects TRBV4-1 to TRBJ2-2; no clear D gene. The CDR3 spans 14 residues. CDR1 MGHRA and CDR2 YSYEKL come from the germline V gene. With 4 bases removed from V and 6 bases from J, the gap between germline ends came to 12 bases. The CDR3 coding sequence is TGCGCCAGCAGCCGGAGTCCTCACCCCGGGGAGCTGTTTTTT. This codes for CASSRSPHPGELFF.

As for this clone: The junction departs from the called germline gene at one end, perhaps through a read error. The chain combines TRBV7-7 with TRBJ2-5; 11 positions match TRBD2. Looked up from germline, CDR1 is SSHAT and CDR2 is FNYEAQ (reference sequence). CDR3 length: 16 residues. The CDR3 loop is CASSFRGLAGQETQYF. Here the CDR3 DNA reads TGTGCTAGCAGCTTCCGAGGACTAGCGGGCCAAGAGACCCAGTACTTC.

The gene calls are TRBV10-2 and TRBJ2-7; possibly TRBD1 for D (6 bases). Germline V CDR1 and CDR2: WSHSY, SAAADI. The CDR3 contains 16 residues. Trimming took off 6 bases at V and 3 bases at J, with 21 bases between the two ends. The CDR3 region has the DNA TGCGCCAGCAGCGACTGGGACAAGCCGTTCTACTACGAGCAGTACTTC. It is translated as CASSDWDKPFYYEQYF.

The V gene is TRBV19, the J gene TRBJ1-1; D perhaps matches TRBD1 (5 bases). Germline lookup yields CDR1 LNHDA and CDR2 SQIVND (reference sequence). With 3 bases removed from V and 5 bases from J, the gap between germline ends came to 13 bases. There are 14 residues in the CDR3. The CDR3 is CASSMRDWGTEAFF. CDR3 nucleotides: TGTGCCAGTAGTATGAGGGACTGGGGAACTGAAGCTTTCTTT.

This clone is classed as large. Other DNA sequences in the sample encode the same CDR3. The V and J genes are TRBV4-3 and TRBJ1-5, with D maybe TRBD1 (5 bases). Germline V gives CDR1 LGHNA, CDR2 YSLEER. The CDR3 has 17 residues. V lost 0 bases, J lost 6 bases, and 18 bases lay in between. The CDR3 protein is CASSQDLDGGGGQPQHF. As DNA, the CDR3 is TGCGCCAGCAGCCAAGATTTGGACGGTGGGGGAGGTCAGCCCCAGCATTTT.

The CDR3 loop reads CASSLVVRGPAYGYTF. The DNA for the CDR3 is TGCGCCAGCAGCTTGGTCGTCAGGGGGCCCGCCTATGGCTACACCTTC. The chain recombines TRBV5-1 with TRBJ1-2, with 8 nucleotides matching TRBD1. The germline CDR1 and CDR2 sequences are SGHRS and YFSETQ. V shed 0 bases and J 4 bases; nucleotides not matched to a gene: 8. The CDR3 covers 16 residues.

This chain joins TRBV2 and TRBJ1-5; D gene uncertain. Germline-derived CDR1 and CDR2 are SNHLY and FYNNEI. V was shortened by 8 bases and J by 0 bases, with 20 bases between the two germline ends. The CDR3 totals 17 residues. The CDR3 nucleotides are TGTGCCAGCCGTTGGGGAGGCAGCAGTTATAGCAATCAGCCCCAGCATTTT. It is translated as CASRWGGSSYSNQPQHF.

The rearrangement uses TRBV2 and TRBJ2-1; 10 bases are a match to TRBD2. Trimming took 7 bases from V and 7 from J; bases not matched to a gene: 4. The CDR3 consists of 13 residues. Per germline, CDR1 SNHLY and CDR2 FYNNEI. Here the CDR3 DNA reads TGTGCCAGCATACCGGGACTAGCGAATGAGCAGTTCTTC. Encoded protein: CASIPGLANEQFF.

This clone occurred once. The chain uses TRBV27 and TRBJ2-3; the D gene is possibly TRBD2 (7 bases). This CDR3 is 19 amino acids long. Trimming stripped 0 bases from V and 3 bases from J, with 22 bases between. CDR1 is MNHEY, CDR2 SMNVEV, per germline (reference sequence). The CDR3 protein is CASSLSIVGWGGGTDTQYF. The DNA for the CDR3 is TGTGCCAGCAGTTTATCCATCGTGGGGTGGGGAGGGGGAACAGATACGCAGTATTTT.

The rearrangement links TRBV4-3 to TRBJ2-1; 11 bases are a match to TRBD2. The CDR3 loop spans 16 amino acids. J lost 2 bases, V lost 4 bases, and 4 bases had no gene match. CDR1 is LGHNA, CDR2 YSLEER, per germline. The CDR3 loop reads CASSLTSGSPYNEQFF. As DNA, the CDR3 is TGCGCCAGCAGCCTTACTAGCGGGAGCCCCTACAATGAGCAGTTCTTC.

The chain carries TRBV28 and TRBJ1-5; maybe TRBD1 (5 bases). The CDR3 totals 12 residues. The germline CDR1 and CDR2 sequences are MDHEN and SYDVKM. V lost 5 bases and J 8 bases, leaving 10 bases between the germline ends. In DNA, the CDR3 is TGTGCCAGCAGTACCGGGGGAGAGCCCCAGCATTTT. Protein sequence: CASSTGGEPQHF. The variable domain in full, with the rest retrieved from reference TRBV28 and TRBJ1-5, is DVKVTQSSRYLVKRTGEKVFLECVQDMDHENMFWYRQDPGLGLRLIYFSYDVKMKEKGDIPEGYSVSREKKERFSLILESASTNQTSMYLCASSTGGEPQHFGDGTRLSIL.

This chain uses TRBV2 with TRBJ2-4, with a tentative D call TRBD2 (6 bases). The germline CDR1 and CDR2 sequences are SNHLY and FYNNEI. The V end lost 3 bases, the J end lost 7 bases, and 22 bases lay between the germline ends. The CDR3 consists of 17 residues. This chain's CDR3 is CASSEFQGDGRTNIQYF. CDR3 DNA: TGTGCCAGCAGTGAGTTTCAGGGCGACGGGAGAACGAACATTCAGTACTTC.